A selection of T cell receptor beta chains follows, all from one sample in a study of T cells in Graves' hyperthyroidism and ophthalmopathy. TCRdb re-derived calls from the multiplex PCR reads in MiXCR, one entry per CDR3 protein. The repertoire holds about 200,000 distinct CDR3 sequences, with around 17% as singletons. The sequencing input was blood. Source of these receptors: a man between 35 and 55 years old with Graves' hyperthyroidism. The CDR3 runs from the conserved cysteine through the conserved F or W. A D gene is named only where the DNA matches it firmly. Expanded clones get a size class; other rows say once, few or many, or leave the size out.

clone_size | j_call | d_call | cdr3_length | v_call | cdr3_aa | cdr3_nt
. | TRBJ1-2 | . | 15 | TRBV7-9 | CASSVVTMATYGYTF | TGTGCCAGCAGCGTAGTGACAATGGCTACCTATGGCTACACCTTC
many | TRBJ1-6 | . | 15 | TRBV11-2 | CASSLEGPDNSPLHF | TGTGCCAGCAGCTTAGAAGGGCCCGATAATTCACCCCTCCACTTT
many | TRBJ2-6 | . | 15 | TRBV20-1 | CSARDWGLGANVLTF | TGCAGTGCTAGAGATTGGGGTTTGGGGGCCAACGTCCTGACTTTC
many | TRBJ2-5 | . | 12 | TRBV18 | CASSPYQETQYF | TGTGCCAGCTCCCCTTACCAAGAGACCCAGTACTTC
many | TRBJ1-4 | TRBD1 | 14 | TRBV7-8 | CASSPGQGHEKLFF | TGTGCCAGCAGCCCGGGACAGGGGCATGAAAAACTGTTTTTT
few | TRBJ1-3 | . | 16 | TRBV18 | CASSPQSQSSGNTIYF | TGTGCCAGCTCACCTCAGTCTCAGAGCTCTGGAAACACCATATATTTT
. | TRBJ2-2 | . | 15 | TRBV5-1 | CASSLRGVNTGELFF | TGCGCCAGCAGCTTGAGGGGAGTGAACACCGGGGAGCTGTTTTTT
. | TRBJ1-4 | . | 15 | TRBV10-3 | CAISPEGHASEKLFF | TGTGCCATCAGTCCCGAGGGACACGCCAGTGAAAAACTGTTTTTT
many | TRBJ1-1 | . | 12 | TRBV2 | CASQKGRAEAFF | TGTGCCAGTCAAAAGGGTCGGGCTGAAGCTTTCTTT
many | TRBJ2-7 | . | 14 | TRBV5-1 | CASSSAVSGGEQYF | TGCGCCAGCAGCTCGGCCGTCAGCGGAGGGGAGCAGTACTTC
many | TRBJ1-6 | TRBD1 | 14 | TRBV6-1 | CASSPDRGNSPLHF | TGTGCCAGCAGCCCCGACAGGGGTAATTCACCCCTCCACTTT
many | TRBJ1-1 | . | 13 | TRBV20-1 | CSARPGVNTEAFF | TGCAGTGCGCGACCAGGTGTGAACACTGAAGCTTTCTTT
. | TRBJ2-7 | TRBD1 | 14 | TRBV2 | CASRRDRGDYEQYF | TGTGCCAGCCGCCGGGACAGGGGGGATTACGAGCAGTACTTC
many | TRBJ2-1 | . | 15 | TRBV7-3 | CASIRSWGALNEQFF | TGTGCCAGCATCCGCAGCTGGGGGGCCCTTAATGAGCAGTTCTTC
many | TRBJ2-5 | TRBD1 | 14 | TRBV5-1 | CASSPYRGQETQYF | TGCGCCAGCAGCCCGTACAGGGGGCAAGAGACCCAGTACTTC
many | TRBJ1-5 | . | 15 | TRBV5-1 | CASSLDSDGYQPQHF | TGCGCCAGCAGCTTGGATTCGGACGGTTATCAGCCCCAGCATTTT
. | TRBJ1-2 | . | 15 | TRBV4-3 | CASSHDRSGSYGYTF | TGCGCCAGCAGCCACGACAGGTCGGGCAGCTATGGCTACACCTTC
many | TRBJ2-1 | . | 13 | TRBV9 | CASSVGEGVEQFF | TGTGCCAGCAGCGTAGGGGAGGGGGTTGAGCAGTTCTTC
. | TRBJ2-1 | . | 15 | TRBV7-8 | CASSSGGGRHNEQFF | TGTGCCAGCAGCTCGGGCGGTGGCAGACACAATGAGCAGTTCTTC
many | TRBJ2-1 | . | 15 | TRBV2 | CASSQGRANYNEQFF | TGTGCCAGCAGTCAGGGAAGGGCAAACTACAATGAGCAGTTCTTC
many | TRBJ2-1 | TRBD1 | 15 | TRBV18 | CASSPGTGQGNEQFF | TGTGCCAGCTCACCAGGAACGGGACAGGGTAATGAGCAGTTCTTC
. | TRBJ1-5 | TRBD1 | 17 | TRBV6-1 | CASSPRPRGPSNQPQHF | TGTGCCAGCAGTCCGCGGCCGAGGGGGCCGAGCAATCAGCCCCAGCATTTT
many | TRBJ1-1 | . | 13 | TRBV2 | CASRSGEGTEAFF | TGTGCCAGCAGGAGTGGAGAAGGGACTGAAGCTTTCTTT
few | TRBJ2-2 | . | 14 | TRBV20-1 | CSARTQWNTGELFF | TGCAGTGCTAGAACCCAATGGAACACCGGGGAGCTGTTTTTT
many | TRBJ2-1 | TRBD2 | 13 | TRBV7-3 | CASSPTSGGVLFF | TGTGCCAGCAGCCCAACTAGCGGGGGGGTTTTGTTCTTC
. | TRBJ2-3 | . | 16 | TRBV20-1 | CSALSFEARGTDTQYF | TGCAGTGCCCTATCTTTCGAGGCCCGGGGGACAGATACGCAGTATTTT